The source of this T cell receptor beta chain is a study of siplizumab effects on memory and regulatory T cells. The assay covered 95,000 to 100,000 TCR templates per sample. This table comes from immunoSEQ multiplex PCR, and its TCRdb copy is limited to in-frame clones, with some not included. Among 100,000 to 120,000 clones listed, 85% to 95% were seen once. To note about this clone: What it binds is unknown.

There are 16 residues in the CDR3. Germline V CDR1 and CDR2: KGHSH, LQKENI. V gave up 6 bases and J gave up 2 bases, with 16 bases separating them. Study results and caveats: Suppressive activity of Tregs proliferating in siplizumab cultures remained unconfirmed. Alloreactive CD4+ clones that could be mapped were on average around 62% Treg-derived with siplizumab, against approximately 30% in controls.

The material sequenced was CD4+ T cells sorted from blood. The source of this sequence is a human donor in good health. The chain uses TRBV18 and TRBJ1-4, with D possibly being TRBD1 (6 bases). CDR3 in amino acids: CASSRTTGLTNEKLFF. In DNA form, the CDR3 reads TGTGCCAGCTCGCGTACTACAGGGCTGACTAATGAAAAACTGTTTTTT.